This TCR beta chain was sequenced during a study of blood T cell repertoires in COVID-19. Study information: Sites across the United States, Italy and Spain contributed samples from acute and convalescent COVID-19. The analysed material was cDNA or gDNA that came from T cells, B-cell-depleted T cells, or PBMCs.

This clone was counted once. Method: immunoSEQ multiplex PCR; TCRdb's copy keeps in-frame clones and lacks some. The table includes some 120,000 clones, about 89% detected once. Per germline, CDR1 GTSNPN and CDR2 SVGIG (reference sequence). The CDR3 totals 13 residues. The V and J ends lost 3 bases and 1 base respectively, with 9 bases between them. The sample was peripheral blood. V and J are TRBV30 and TRBJ1-1; tentative D call: TRBD1 (6 bases). This sequence was found in a man aged 35-49 years with acute or convalescent COVID-19. CDR3 region: CAWRGAENTEAFF. CDR3 bases: TGTGCCTGGAGGGGGGCGGAGAACACTGAAGCTTTCTTT.